This record looks at one TCR beta chain sequence and its context. Its specificity is unknown. Amplification used 60 Vbeta primers and 13 Jbeta primers. Clones were sequenced by immunoSEQ multiplex PCR, and TCRdb holds only the in-frame ones, with some missing. The profile shows more than 65,000 clones, roughly 80% of them singletons. The sample is drawn from a study of cytomegalovirus exposure and HLA in healthy donors. Overall study findings and caveats: Fewer N-insertions than the 666-donor mean were reportedly shown by an Asian-associated ancestry cluster in a later analysis.

Germline-derived CDR1 and CDR2 are MNHNY and SVGAGI (reference sequence). V gave up 5 bases and J gave up 3 bases, with 8 bases separating them. The CDR3 contains 12 residues. The clonotype was recovered from a woman between 50 and 59 years old in good health and CMV-seropositive. The sequencing input was PBMCs. The chain recombines TRBV6-6 with TRBJ2-7; weak D call: TRBD1 (5 bases). The CDR3, as DNA: TGTGCCAGCAGTCATCAGGGCTACGAGCAGTACTTC. Translating it yields CASSHQGYEQYF.